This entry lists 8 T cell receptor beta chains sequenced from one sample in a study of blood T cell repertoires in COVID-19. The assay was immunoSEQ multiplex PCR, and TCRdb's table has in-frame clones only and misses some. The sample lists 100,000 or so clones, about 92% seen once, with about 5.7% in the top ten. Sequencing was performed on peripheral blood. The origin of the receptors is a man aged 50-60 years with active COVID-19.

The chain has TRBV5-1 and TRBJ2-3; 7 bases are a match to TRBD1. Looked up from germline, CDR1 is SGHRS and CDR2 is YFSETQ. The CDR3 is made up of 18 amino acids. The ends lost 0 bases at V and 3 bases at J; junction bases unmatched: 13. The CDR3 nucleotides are TGCGCCAGCAGCTTGGTCCCATTGACAGGGACGAGGACAGATACGCAGTATTTT. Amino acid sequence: CASSLVPLTGTRTDTQYF.

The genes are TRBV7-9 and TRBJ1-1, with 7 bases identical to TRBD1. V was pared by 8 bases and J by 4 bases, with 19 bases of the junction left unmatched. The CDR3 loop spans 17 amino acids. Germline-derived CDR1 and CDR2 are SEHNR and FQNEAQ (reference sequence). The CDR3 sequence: CASANRREGAGGTEAFF. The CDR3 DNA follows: TGTGCCAGCGCCAACCGGCGGGAGGGGGCAGGGGGCACTGAAGCTTTCTTT. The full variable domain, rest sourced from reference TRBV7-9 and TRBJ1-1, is DTGVSQNPRHKITKRGQNVTFRCDPISEHNRLYWYRQTLGQGPEFLTYFQNEAQLEKSRLLSDRFSAERPKGSFSTLEIQRTEQGDSAMYLCASANRREGAGGTEAFFGQGTRLTVV.

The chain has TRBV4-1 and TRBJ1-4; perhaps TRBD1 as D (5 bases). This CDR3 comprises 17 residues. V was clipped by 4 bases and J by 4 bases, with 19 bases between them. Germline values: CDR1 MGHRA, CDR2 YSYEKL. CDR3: CASSPQVLTANNEKLFF. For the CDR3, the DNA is TGCGCCAGCAGCCCTCAAGTTTTGACAGCTAATAATGAAAAACTGTTTTTT.

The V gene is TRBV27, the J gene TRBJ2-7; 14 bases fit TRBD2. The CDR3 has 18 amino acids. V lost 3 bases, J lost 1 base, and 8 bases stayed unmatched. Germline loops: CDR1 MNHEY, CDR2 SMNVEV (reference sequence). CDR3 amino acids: CASSFRLAGGPPSYEQYF. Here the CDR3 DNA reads TGTGCCAGCAGTTTCCGACTAGCGGGAGGGCCCCCTTCCTACGAGCAGTACTTC.

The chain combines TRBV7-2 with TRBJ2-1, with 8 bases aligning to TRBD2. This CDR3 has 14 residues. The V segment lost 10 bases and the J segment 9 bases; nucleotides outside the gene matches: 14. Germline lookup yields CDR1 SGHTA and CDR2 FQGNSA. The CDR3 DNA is TGTGCCACCCGGGGATCTAGCGGGTACGGTGAGCAGTTCTTC. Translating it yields CATRGSSGYGEQFF.

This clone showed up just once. In nucleotides, the CDR3 is TGTGCTAGTGCCCTGACCCTAGCGGGAGGGCCGGGGGGGTACCAAGAGACCCAGTACTTC. Protein sequence: CASALTLAGGPGGYQETQYF. V and J are TRBV12-5 and TRBJ2-5, with 12 positions matching TRBD2. The junction had 18 bases not matched to a gene; V was cut back by 7 bases and J by 0 bases. In germline, CDR1 is LGHNT, CDR2 FRNRAP. There are 20 residues in the CDR3.

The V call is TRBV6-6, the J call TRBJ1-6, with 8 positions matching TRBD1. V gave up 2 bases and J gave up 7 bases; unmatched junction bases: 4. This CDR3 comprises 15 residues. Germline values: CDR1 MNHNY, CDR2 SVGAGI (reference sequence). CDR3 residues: CASSYPGQGNSPLHF. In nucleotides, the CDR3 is TGTGCCAGCAGTTACCCTGGACAGGGCAATTCACCCCTCCACTTT.

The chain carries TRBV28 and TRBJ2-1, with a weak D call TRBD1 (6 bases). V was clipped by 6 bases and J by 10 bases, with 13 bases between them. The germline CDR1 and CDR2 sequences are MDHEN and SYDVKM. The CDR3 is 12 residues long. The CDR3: CASRSGVREQFF. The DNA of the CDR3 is TGTGCCAGCAGATCAGGGGTAAGAGAGCAGTTCTTC.